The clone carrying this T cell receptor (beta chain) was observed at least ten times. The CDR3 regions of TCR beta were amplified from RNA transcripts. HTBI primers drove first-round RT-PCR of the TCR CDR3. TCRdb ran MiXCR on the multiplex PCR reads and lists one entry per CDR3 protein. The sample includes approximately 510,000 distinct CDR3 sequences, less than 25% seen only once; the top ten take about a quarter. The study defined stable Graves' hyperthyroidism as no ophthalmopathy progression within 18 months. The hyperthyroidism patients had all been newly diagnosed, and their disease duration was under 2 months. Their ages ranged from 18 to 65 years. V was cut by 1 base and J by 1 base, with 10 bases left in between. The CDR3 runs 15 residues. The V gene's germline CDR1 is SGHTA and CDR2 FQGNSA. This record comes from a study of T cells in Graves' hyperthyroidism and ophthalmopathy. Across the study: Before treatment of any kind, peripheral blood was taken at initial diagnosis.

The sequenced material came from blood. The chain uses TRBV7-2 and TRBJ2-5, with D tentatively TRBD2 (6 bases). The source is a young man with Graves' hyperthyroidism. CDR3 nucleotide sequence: TGTGCCAGCAGCTTAGGGCGCGGGATCCAAGAGACCCAGTACTTC. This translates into CASSLGRGIQETQYF.